One and the same sample provided the 4 T cell receptor beta chains below, sequenced in a study of neurological immune-mediated disorders. TCRdb fed the 5' RACE reads into MiXCR, producing one record per CDR3 protein. Among 93,000 or so distinct CDR3 sequences listed, under 14% were seen once. As for time point: longitudinal time-point 3. Sequencing was performed on PBMCs. Receptor source: a female donor with HTLV-1-associated myelopathy (HAM/TSP).

A word on this clonotype: An end of the junction does not agree with germline; a read error may underlie this. The chain couples TRBV27 to TRBJ2-7; 12 nucleotides align to TRBD1. Germline CDR1 reads MNHEY; CDR2 reads SMNVEV (reference sequence). CDR3 length equals 13 residues. CDR3 DNA: TGTGCCAGCCGCGGGACAGGGGGCTACGAGCGGTACTTC. Its protein product is CASRGTGGYERYF.

This clonotype was counted many times. This chain uses TRBV7-9 with TRBJ1-1; 8 bases line up with TRBD1. This CDR3 spans 14 amino acids. CDR1 and CDR2 from the germline V gene are SEHNR and FQNEAQ (reference sequence). Losses at the gene ends were 5 bases for V and 1 base for J; bases not matched to a gene: 3. Here the CDR3 reads CASSLTGENTEAFF. CDR3 DNA: TGTGCCAGCAGCCTGACAGGGGAGAACACTGAAGCTTTCTTT. Full variable domain (remainder filled in from reference TRBV7-9 and TRBJ1-1): DTGVSQNPRHKITKRGQNVTFRCDPISEHNRLYWYRQTLGQGPEFLTYFQNEAQLEKSRLLSDRFSAERPKGSFSTLEIQRTEQGDSAMYLCASSLTGENTEAFFGQGTRLTVV.

Concerning this clonotype: A read error may produce the germline difference seen at one junction end. The chain recombines TRBV20-1 with TRBJ1-3; D gene ambiguous. The germline V gene has CDR1 DFQATT and CDR2 SNEGSKA (reference sequence). The CDR3 is made up of 15 amino acids. CDR3 amino acids: CSARDHKNTGDTIYF. The CDR3 coding sequence is TGCAGTGCTAGAGACCACAAAAATACTGGAGACACCATATATTTT.

This clonotype appeared many times. This chain connects TRBV6-5 to TRBJ2-7; 8 bases agree with TRBD2. From germline, CDR1 is MNHEY and CDR2 SVGAGI. Losses at the gene ends were 0 bases for V and 3 bases for J; bases not matched to a gene: 10. The CDR3 spans 17 residues. CDR3 in DNA: TGTGCCAGCAGTTACTCGGCGGGGCGGGGGGCCCACTACGAGCAGTACTTC. Translating gives CASSYSAGRGAHYEQYF.